A single sample is the source of the 20 T cell receptor beta chains below, sequenced in a study of shared T cell receptors in the human thymus. The protocol was immunoSEQ multiplex PCR, while the TCRdb copy is restricted to in-frame clones and leaves out a portion. The table shows roughly 710,000 clones, with approximately 85% occurring only once. This sample was shared with a second study, whose subject was human thymus T cells.

The material sequenced was thymocytes. Receptor source: a girl less than two years old with a congenital heart defect.

The chain's CDR3 is CASSQEQTGNRNTIYF. For the CDR3, the DNA is TGCGCCAGCAGCCAAGAACAGACAGGGAACAGAAACACCATATATTTT. The chain links TRBV4-1 to TRBJ1-3; the match to TRBD1 covers 7 bases. Germline V gene data show CDR1 as MGHRA and CDR2 as YSYEKL. This CDR3 is built from 16 residues. With V trimmed by 0 bases and J by 5 bases, 7 bases remained unmatched.

The chain uses TRBV4-3 and TRBJ1-1, with D possibly matching TRBD1 (5 bases). Germline CDR1 is LGHNA and CDR2 is YSLEER. V shed 1 base and J shed 4 bases, with 7 bases lying between them. The CDR3 is made up of 13 amino acids. The CDR3 coding sequence is TGCGCCAGCAGCCAAGTAACAGGCACTGAAGCTTTCTTT. This encodes CASSQVTGTEAFF.

This chain links TRBV28 with TRBJ2-3; D is unclear. Germline CDR1 and CDR2: MDHEN and SYDVKM. Trimming removed 3 bases from V and 1 base from J, with 11 bases in between. This CDR3 spans 15 amino acids. CDR3 DNA: TGTGCCAGCAGTTTTTTCTATGTAGGCACAGATACGCAGTATTTT. This codes for CASSFFYVGTDTQYF.

CDR3 amino acids: CASSDPDGGRTEAFF. The CDR3 region has the DNA TGTGCCAGCAGTGATCCGGACGGTGGGAGAACTGAAGCTTTCTTT. The V gene is TRBV25-1, the J gene TRBJ1-1; no clear D. There are 15 residues in the CDR3. Germline V gives CDR1 MGHDK, CDR2 SYGVNS. The germline V and J ends were trimmed by 3 bases and 5 bases, with 16 bases remaining between them. Looking up the rest from reference TRBV25-1 and TRBJ1-1 gives the full variable domain: EADIYQTPRYLVIGTGKKITLECSQTMGHDKMYWYQQDPGMELHLIHYSYGVNSTEKGDLSSESTVSRIRTEHFPLTLESARPSHTSQYLCASSDPDGGRTEAFFGQGTRLTVV.

The rearrangement joins TRBV1 to TRBJ1-6; TRBD1 is the table's D call, not checked against the DNA. TRBV1 is termed a pseudogene. The CDR3 extends over 20 amino acids. The CDR3 DNA is TGCACCAGCAGCCAAGATTGTGGTGGTACAGGGAGCTCCTATAATTCACCCCTCCACTTT. Amino acids: CTSSQDCGGTGSSYNSPLHF.

A remark on this clone: This sample also contains other DNA sequences that code for the same CDR3. The chain uses TRBV18 and TRBJ2-7; possibly TRBD1 for D (6 bases). V was trimmed by 3 bases and J by 2 bases, leaving 8 bases between them. Germline CDR1 is KGHSH and CDR2 is LQKENI. The CDR3 covers 13 residues. CDR3 DNA: TGTGCCAGCTCACCCGGGACAACCTACGAGCAGTACTTC. The encoded protein is CASSPGTTYEQYF. Based on the CDR3 plus reference TRBV18 and TRBJ2-7, the full variable domain is NAGVMQNPRHLVRRRGQEARLRCSPMKGHSHVYWYRQLPEEGLKFMVYLQKENIIDESGMPKERFSAEFPKEGPSILRIQQVVRGDSAAYFCASSPGTTYEQYFGPGTRLTVT.

The CDR3 bases are TGTGCCAGCAGTCTCAGGAAGCACGGGCGGGGACGCACAGATACGCAGTATTTT. It codes for CASSLRKHGRGRTDTQYF. J is TRBJ2-3 and V is TRBV7-6; weak D call: TRBD2 (6 bases). V was clipped by 6 bases and J by 1 base, with 23 bases between them. Germline lookup yields CDR1 SGHVS and CDR2 FNYEAQ. The CDR3 extends over 18 amino acids.

The chain uses TRBV4-1 and TRBJ1-2; D unclear. V was pared by 1 base and J by 0 bases, with 18 bases between. Germline CDR1 and CDR2: MGHRA and YSYEKL. There are 18 residues in the CDR3. CDR3 sequence reads: CASSQVVESGPPNYGYTF. The CDR3 DNA is TGCGCCAGCAGCCAAGTCGTCGAGTCGGGTCCTCCTAACTATGGCTACACCTTC.

The CDR3 loop is CASSYSQGFYEQYF. The CDR3 DNA follows: TGTGCCAGCAGTTACTCGCAGGGGTTCTACGAGCAGTACTTC. This chain connects TRBV6-5 to TRBJ2-7, with TRBD1 as a possible D gene (6 bases). Germline CDR1 reads MNHEY; CDR2 reads SVGAGI. V dropped 0 bases and J dropped 3 bases, with 9 bases sitting between them. This CDR3 has 14 residues.

This clone was observed a handful of times. The chain joins TRBV5-4 to TRBJ1-1; the match to TRBD1 covers 7 bases. Germline assignment: CDR1 SGHNT and CDR2 YYREEE (reference sequence). The V and J ends lost 0 bases and 9 bases, in that order; junction bases with no gene match: 8. This CDR3 is 14 amino acids long. The CDR3 nucleotides read TGTGCCAGCAGCTTGGAGGGGGCCATGGGGAAAGCTTTCTTT. Its translation: CASSLEGAMGKAFF.

The chain joins TRBV15 to TRBJ1-3, with D hard to call. Looked up from germline, CDR1 is LNHNV and CDR2 is YYDKDF (reference sequence). Trimming shortened V by 0 bases and J by 0 bases, and 15 bases separated the two germline ends. The CDR3 length is 18 residues. CDR3 DNA: TGTGCCACCAGCAGAGATCGGGTAGGCGGCTACTCTGGAAACACCATATATTTT. This codes for CATSRDRVGGYSGNTIYF. The variable domain in full, completed from reference TRBV15 and TRBJ1-3, reads DAMVIQNPRYQVTQFGKPVTLSCSQTLNHNVMYWYQQKSSQAPKLLFHYYDKDFNNEADTPDNFQSRRPNTSFCFLDIRSPGLGDTAMYLCATSRDRVGGYSGNTIYFGEGSWLTVV.

The table lists this clone with a count of one. The gene calls are TRBV11-2 and TRBJ1-2; D not resolved. Trimming cost V 5 bases and J 7 bases, with 17 bases left between them. The CDR3 has 14 amino acids. The germline gives CDR1 SGHAT, CDR2 FQNNGV. The CDR3 sequence: CASSPLTLKIGYTF. The DNA of the CDR3 is TGTGCCAGCAGCCCGCTAACTCTGAAAATTGGCTACACCTTC. Supplemented by reference TRBV11-2 and TRBJ1-2, the full variable domain reads EAGVAQSPRYKIIEKRQSVAFWCNPISGHATLYWYQQILGQGPKLLIQFQNNGVVDDSQLPKDRFSAERLKGVDSTLKIQPAKLEDSAVYLCASSPLTLKIGYTFGSGTRLTVV.

The rearrangement joins TRBV6-1 to TRBJ1-5; 8 bases line up with TRBD1. The CDR3 length is 17 residues. Germline V gene sequence: CDR1 MNHNS, CDR2 SASEGT. J was trimmed by 6 bases and V by 2 bases; bases with no gene match: 12. The CDR3 protein is CASSEPRDRFLGQPQHF. DNA of the CDR3: TGTGCCAGCAGTGAACCCCGGGACAGGTTCCTTGGTCAGCCCCAGCATTTT.

This chain uses TRBV13 with TRBJ2-3, with 11 positions matching TRBD2. Germline V gene data show CDR1 as PRHDT and CDR2 as FYEKMQ (reference sequence). Unmatched junction bases numbered 10, after V lost 5 bases and J lost 0 bases. The CDR3 is 18 residues long. The CDR3 sequence is CASSPTLTSGGSTDTQYF. The CDR3 bases are TGTGCCAGCAGCCCTACCCTCACTAGCGGGGGCAGCACAGATACGCAGTATTTT.

The table lists this clone with a count of one. The V gene is TRBV7-8, the J gene TRBJ1-5, with 11 bases matching TRBD1. V lost 3 bases and J lost 2; bases outside the gene matches: 12. The CDR3 extends over 19 amino acids. The germline V gene encodes CDR1 SGHVS and CDR2 FQNEAQ. The CDR3 spells CASSFSGQGVYFGNQPQHF. Written as DNA, the CDR3 is TGTGCCAGCAGCTTTTCGGGACAGGGGGTTTATTTTGGCAATCAGCCCCAGCATTTT.

The rearrangement joins TRBV14 to TRBJ1-2, with 7 bases matching TRBD1. CDR1 is SGHDN, CDR2 FVKESK, per germline. This CDR3 spans 15 amino acids. The V segment lost 3 bases and the J segment 8 bases; nucleotides outside the gene matches: 12. The CDR3 nucleotides are TGTGCCAGCAGCCAGAACAGGGGACGATCCGGAGGCTACACCTTC. Its translation is CASSQNRGRSGGYTF. Using reference TRBV14 and TRBJ1-2 for the parts outside the CDR3, the full variable domain is EAGVTQFPSHSVIEKGQTVTLRCDPISGHDNLYWYRRVMGKEIKFLLHFVKESKQDESGMPNNRFLAERTGGTYSTLKVQPAELEDSGVYFCASSQNRGRSGGYTFGSGTRLTVV.

CDR3 sequence: CASSQGLACEQYF. The DNA of the CDR3 is TGCGCCAGCAGCCAAGGACTAGCTTGCGAGCAGTACTTC. The rearrangement uses TRBV4-1 and TRBJ2-7; 7 bases align to TRBD2. The CDR3 extends over 13 amino acids. Germline V gives CDR1 MGHRA, CDR2 YSYEKL. Trimming took 1 base from V and 6 from J; bases not matched to a gene: 3.

V and J are TRBV4-1 and TRBJ2-5, with D possibly being TRBD1 (5 bases). Germline CDR1 is MGHRA and CDR2 is YSYEKL. The length of the CDR3 is 15 residues. The V end was cut by 5 bases, the J end by 1 base, with 14 bases between. This CDR3 reads CASSKRWGLQETQYF. CDR3 DNA: TGCGCCAGCAGCAAACGTTGGGGCCTCCAAGAGACCCAGTACTTC.

The chain couples TRBV5-6 to TRBJ1-3; 8 positions agree with TRBD1. This CDR3 region has 18 residues. The germline V gene encodes CDR1 SGHDT and CDR2 YYEEEE. J was trimmed by 4 bases and V by 1 base; bases with no gene match: 13. As DNA, the CDR3 is TGTGCCAGCAGCTTGTTCCTCCCTCAGGGGGCGAGGGGAAACACCATATATTTT. As protein: CASSLFLPQGARGNTIYF.

There are a few counts of this clone. This sequence joins TRBV19 and TRBJ1-2; D is unresolved. This CDR3 is built from 14 residues. V lost 6 bases and J 4 bases, leaving 15 bases between the germline ends. Germline CDR1 and CDR2: LNHDA and SQIVND (reference sequence). CDR3 DNA sequence: TGTGCCAGTAGAAACCAGCGGACGTTCTATGGCTACACCTTC. Protein: CASRNQRTFYGYTF.